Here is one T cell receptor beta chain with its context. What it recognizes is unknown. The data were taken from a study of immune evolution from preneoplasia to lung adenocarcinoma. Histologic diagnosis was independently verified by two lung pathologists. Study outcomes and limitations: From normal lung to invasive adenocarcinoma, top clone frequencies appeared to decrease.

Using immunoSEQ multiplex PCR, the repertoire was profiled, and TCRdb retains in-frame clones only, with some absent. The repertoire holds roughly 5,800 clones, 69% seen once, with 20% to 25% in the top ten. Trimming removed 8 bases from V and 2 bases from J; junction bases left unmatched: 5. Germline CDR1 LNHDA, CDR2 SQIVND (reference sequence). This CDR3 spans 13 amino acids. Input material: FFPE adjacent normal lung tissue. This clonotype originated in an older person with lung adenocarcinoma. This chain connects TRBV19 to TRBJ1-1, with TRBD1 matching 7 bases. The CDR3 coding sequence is TGTGCCAGTGCGGGACAGCTAAACACTGAAGCTTTCTTT. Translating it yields CASAGQLNTEAFF.